Following are 25 T cell receptor beta chains from one sample sequenced in a study of cytomegalovirus exposure and HLA in healthy donors. Repertoires were generated with immunoSEQ multiplex PCR, while TCRdb's copy carries only in-frame clones and drops some. The sample comprises 65,000 or so clones, approximately 93% of which are singletons, and 4.4% rests with the top ten. The specimen sequenced was PBMCs. These receptors came from a man younger than 35 in good health and CMV-seropositive.

The CDR3 DNA is TGTGCCAGCAGCAAAAGGACAGGGGGCGCCGTTTTGGCTGAAGCTTTCTTT. Its protein product is CASSKRTGGAVLAEAFF. This chain joins TRBV11-2 and TRBJ1-1, with 11 bases identical to TRBD1. The CDR3 is made up of 17 amino acids. Trimming took 5 bases from V and 6 from J; bases not matched to a gene: 14. CDR1 SGHAT and CDR2 FQNNGV come from the germline V gene.

The rearrangement uses TRBV6-1 and TRBJ2-1, with 8 bases aligning to TRBD2. This CDR3 has 13 residues. Losses at the gene ends were 6 bases for V and 15 bases for J; bases not matched to a gene: 13. Germline V gene lookup returns CDR1 MNHNS and CDR2 SASEGT. CDR3 amino acids: CASRPAGGGRVFF. CDR3 coding DNA: TGTGCCAGCAGGCCCGCCGGCGGGGGGCGGGTGTTCTTC.

This clone was seen once. CDR3 DNA sequence: TGTGCCAGTTCTCCCCAGGGGATTTTATTGATGACCCAGTACTTC. Its translation is CASSPQGILLMTQYF. The rearrangement uses TRBV5-6 and TRBJ2-5; a possible D gene is TRBD1 (6 bases). The CDR3 runs 15 residues. The germline gives CDR1 SGHDT, CDR2 YYEEEE. Trimming left V 8 bases short and J 7 bases short, with 24 bases between. The whole variable domain, remainder taken from reference TRBV5-6 and TRBJ2-5, is DAGVTQSPTHLIKTRGQQVTLRCSPKSGHDTVSWYQQALGQGPQFIFQYYEEEERQRGNFPDRFSGHQFPNYSSELNVNALLLGDSALYLCASSPQGILLMTQYFGPGTRLLVL.

V gene TRBV7-3 combines with J gene TRBJ2-1, with TRBD2 identical over 7 bases. Germline trimming cut 5 bases from V and 1 base from J; bases unmatched to any gene: 8. The CDR3 is 16 amino acids. In germline, CDR1 is SGHTA, CDR2 FQGTGA. DNA of the CDR3: TGTGCCAGCAGCCCGATGTGGGGGGGATCCTACAATGAGCAGTTCTTC. It codes for CASSPMWGGSYNEQFF.

CDR3 sequence (DNA): TGTGCCACCACCCTGGGGCAGGGAGGCTACGAGCAGTACTTC. It specifies CATTLGQGGYEQYF. The J gene is TRBJ2-7, the V gene TRBV15, with a tentative D call TRBD2 (6 bases). The germline gives CDR1 LNHNV, CDR2 YYDKDF (reference sequence). This CDR3 is 14 amino acids long. V lost 7 bases and J lost 3, with 16 bases in between.

The chain uses TRBV9 and TRBJ2-7, with TRBD1 matching 8 bases. Germline V gene sequence: CDR1 SGDLS, CDR2 YYNGEE. The J segment lost 5 bases and the V segment lost 0 bases, leaving 4 bases of the junction unmatched. CDR3 length: 14 amino acids. The CDR3 loop is CASSVGTGLDEQYF. The CDR3 DNA reads TGTGCCAGCAGCGTAGGGACAGGGCTCGACGAGCAGTACTTC.

The chain recombines TRBV25-1 with TRBJ2-7; the match to TRBD1 covers 8 bases. The CDR3 has 14 residues. Losses at the gene ends were 5 bases for V and 3 bases for J; bases not matched to a gene: 6. Germline lookup yields CDR1 MGHDK and CDR2 SYGVNS. This CDR3 reads CASSNRDRSYEQYF. CDR3 in DNA: TGTGCCAGCAGTAACCGGGACAGGAGCTACGAGCAGTACTTC.

V usage is TRBV10-3 and J usage is TRBJ1-3, with a possible D match to TRBD1 (5 bases). V dropped 10 bases and J dropped 0 bases, with 25 bases sitting between them. The CDR3 has 18 amino acids. From germline, CDR1 is ENHRY and CDR2 SYGVKD. CDR3 DNA: TGTGCCACCACTTCGGGACCAGGGAGGCTAAACTCTGGAAACACCATATATTTT. Translation gives CATTSGPGRLNSGNTIYF.

This chain uses TRBV11-2 with TRBJ2-5; the match to TRBD1 covers 10 bases. The ends lost 5 bases at V and 3 bases at J; junction bases unmatched: 15. The germline V gene encodes CDR1 SGHAT and CDR2 FQNNGV. The CDR3 is made up of 18 amino acids. The CDR3 sequence is CASSQTGGRSALEETQYF. In nucleotides, the CDR3 is TGTGCCAGCAGCCAGACAGGGGGCAGGTCGGCGCTGGAAGAGACCCAGTACTTC. Looking up the rest from reference TRBV11-2 and TRBJ2-5 gives the full variable domain: EAGVAQSPRYKIIEKRQSVAFWCNPISGHATLYWYQQILGQGPKLLIQFQNNGVVDDSQLPKDRFSAERLKGVDSTLKIQPAKLEDSAVYLCASSQTGGRSALEETQYFGPGTRLLVL.

The chain recombines TRBV7-8 with TRBJ1-6; D not certain. CDR1 SGHVS and CDR2 FQNEAQ come from the germline V gene. V lost 5 bases, J lost 2 bases, and 13 bases lay in between. The CDR3 is 16 residues long. The CDR3, as DNA: TGTGCCAGCAGCGCCTCGTCAACTACCTATAATTCACCCCTCCACTTT. It translates to CASSASSTTYNSPLHF.

The chain combines TRBV7-9 with TRBJ1-2; tentatively, D is TRBD1 (5 bases). Trimming removed 3 bases at V and 1 base at J, with 15 bases between. CDR3 size: 16 residues. Germline V gene lookup returns CDR1 SEHNR and CDR2 FQNEAQ (reference sequence). The CDR3 loop is CASSFRTPKINYGYTF. The CDR3 DNA is TGTGCCAGCAGCTTTCGGACACCTAAGATTAACTATGGCTACACCTTC.

J is TRBJ1-4 and V is TRBV2; D unresolved. V was trimmed by 0 bases and J by 14 bases, leaving 10 bases between them. The CDR3 loop spans 12 amino acids. Germline-derived CDR1 and CDR2 are SNHLY and FYNNEI. CDR3 DNA: TGTGCCAGCAGTGAAGCGTTAGCCATGCTGTTTTTT. This encodes CASSEALAMLFF.

This chain uses TRBV7-9 with TRBJ1-1; D not resolved. Germline V lookup: CDR1 SEHNR, CDR2 FQNEAQ (reference sequence). Trimming took 7 bases from V and 4 from J, leaving 13 bases between them. This CDR3 spans 13 amino acids. DNA of the CDR3: TGTGCCAGCATCACGGAGATATCCACTGAAGCTTTCTTT. Translated, it gives CASITEISTEAFF.

This clone appeared a single time. This chain connects TRBV4-1 to TRBJ2-7; D not certain. CDR1 MGHRA and CDR2 YSYEKL come from the germline V gene. V gave up 0 bases and J gave up 3 bases, with 6 bases separating them. CDR3 size: 13 residues. CDR3 amino acids: CASSQDSLYEQYF. The CDR3 region has the DNA TGCGCCAGCAGCCAAGATTCCCTCTACGAGCAGTACTTC.

The chain is built from TRBV28 and TRBJ2-1; 12 bases fit TRBD2. The CDR3 is 16 residues long. CDR1 is MDHEN, CDR2 SYDVKM, per germline. V trimming: 3 bases; J trimming: 8 bases; junction bases outside the gene matches: 8. CDR3 in amino acids: CASSLSETSGSHEQFF. In nucleotides, the CDR3 is TGTGCCAGCAGTTTGTCGGAGACTAGCGGGAGTCATGAGCAGTTCTTC.

V is TRBV6-4 and J is TRBJ1-1; D call uncertain. Germline lookup yields CDR1 MRHNA and CDR2 SNTAGT. V lost 2 bases and J 3 bases, leaving 7 bases between the germline ends. This CDR3 region has 13 residues. CDR3 amino acids: CASSDKRDTEAFF. The DNA of the CDR3 is TGTGCCAGCAGTGACAAGCGGGACACTGAAGCTTTCTTT.

The chain couples TRBV18 to TRBJ2-1; 9 bases are a match to TRBD2. V gave up 6 bases and J gave up 7 bases; unmatched junction bases: 4. This CDR3 is 13 amino acids long. The germline gives CDR1 KGHSH, CDR2 LQKENI. CDR3 protein: CASSSGRGNEQFF. The CDR3 DNA sequence: TGTGCCAGCTCTAGCGGGAGAGGGAATGAGCAGTTCTTC.

The chain recombines TRBV29-1 with TRBJ2-3, with TRBD2 matching over 11 bases. In germline, CDR1 is SQVTM, CDR2 ANQGSEA. V shed 5 bases and J 2 bases; nucleotides not matched to a gene: 3. The CDR3 is 14 residues long. The CDR3 is CSVHSGRATDTQYF. CDR3 nucleotide sequence: TGCAGCGTTCATAGCGGGAGGGCCACAGATACGCAGTATTTT.

This rearrangement joins TRBV7-9 to TRBJ2-2; the D gene is possibly TRBD2 (5 bases). The CDR3 spans 17 residues. V lost 0 bases, J lost 0 bases, and 11 bases lay in between. Germline V CDR1 and CDR2: SEHNR, FQNEAQ (reference sequence). CDR3 nucleotide sequence: TGTGCCAGCAGCTTAGCGGAGGCAGGCGCGAACACCGGGGAGCTGTTTTTT. Protein sequence: CASSLAEAGANTGELFF.

The rearrangement links TRBV18 to TRBJ2-7; D is undetermined. There are 16 residues in the CDR3. From germline, CDR1 is KGHSH and CDR2 LQKENI. Trimming took 6 bases from V and 1 from J, leaving 19 bases between them. In DNA, the CDR3 is TGTGCCAGCTCGCATTCTGGTACGACTGTATCCTACGAGCAGTACTTC. It is translated as CASSHSGTTVSYEQYF.

This sequence joins TRBV7-6 and TRBJ1-4; TRBD1 agrees at 7 bases. The CDR3 covers 15 residues. The junction had 13 bases not matched to a gene; V was cut back by 2 bases and J by 13 bases. Germline CDR1 SGHVS, CDR2 FNYEAQ. CDR3 loop: CASSLTAGGMNGLFF. The CDR3 DNA reads TGTGCCAGCAGCTTAACCGCAGGGGGGATGAACGGACTGTTTTTT.

The genes are TRBV2 and TRBJ1-1, with D unresolved. V lost 7 bases and J 0 bases, leaving 9 bases between the germline ends. Germline V lookup: CDR1 SNHLY, CDR2 FYNNEI. This CDR3 is 13 amino acids long. The DNA of the CDR3 is TGTGCCAGCACTCGCGAAATGAACACTGAAGCTTTCTTT. As protein: CASTREMNTEAFF.

V gene TRBV28 combines with J gene TRBJ1-5; possibly TRBD1 for D (6 bases). This CDR3 has 14 residues. Germline CDR1 is MDHEN and CDR2 is SYDVKM. Trimming cost V 4 bases and J 4 bases, with 11 bases left between them. The CDR3 here is CASSSHRVNQPQHF. For the CDR3, the DNA is TGTGCCAGCAGTTCACACAGGGTAAATCAGCCCCAGCATTTT.

The chain uses TRBV19 and TRBJ1-3; the D is unclear. The CDR3 contains 12 residues. V dropped 7 bases and J dropped 4 bases, with 8 bases sitting between them. Germline V CDR1 and CDR2: LNHDA, SQIVND (reference sequence). The chain's CDR3 is CASKERGNTIYF. The CDR3 bases are TGTGCCAGTAAAGAGCGGGGAAACACCATATATTTT.

This chain joins TRBV6-5 and TRBJ1-5, with TRBD1 identical over 10 bases. The germline CDR1 and CDR2 sequences are MNHEY and SVGAGI. V shed 6 bases, J shed 5 bases, and the junction held 4 bases outside the gene matches. The CDR3 is 14 residues long. The CDR3 sequence is CASRDRGNDQPQHF. The CDR3 nucleotides read TGTGCCAGCAGGGACAGGGGGAACGATCAGCCCCAGCATTTT.